A single sample is the source of the 12 T cell receptor beta chains below, sequenced in a study of cytomegalovirus exposure and HLA in healthy donors. Profiled with immunoSEQ multiplex PCR; TCRdb holds only in-frame clones, not every one. The sample consists of 90,000 to 150,000 clones, roughly 84% of them appearing once. Sequencing was carried out using PBMCs. The source is a woman in her twenties or thirties in good health and CMV-seronegative.

J is TRBJ2-1 and V is TRBV7-6; D is ambiguous. This CDR3 region has 14 residues. Germline V CDR1 and CDR2: SGHVS, FNYEAQ. The V and J ends lost 5 bases and 7 bases respectively, with 15 bases between them. The CDR3 here is CASSRLLVANEQFF. The DNA of the CDR3 is TGTGCCAGCAGCCGCCTCCTAGTCGCAAATGAGCAGTTCTTC.

This chain links TRBV2 with TRBJ1-5, with unresolved D. The V end lost 4 bases, the J end lost 1 base, and 11 bases lay between the germline ends. The CDR3 is made up of 15 amino acids. Germline CDR1 SNHLY, CDR2 FYNNEI. The CDR3 DNA follows: TGTGCCAGCAGTGCTATGTCATCCAGCAATCAGCCCCAGCATTTT. This gives the protein CASSAMSSSNQPQHF.

The rearrangement uses TRBV25-1 and TRBJ1-6; no firm D call. Germline V CDR1 and CDR2: MGHDK, SYGVNS. V shed 1 base and J shed 9 bases, with 7 bases lying between them. The CDR3 has 13 residues. The CDR3 spells CASSESAPSPLHF. CDR3 coding DNA: TGTGCCAGCAGTGAATCAGCGCCTTCACCCCTCCACTTT.

The chain's CDR3 is CASSLWDRSSYNSPLHF. The CDR3 bases are TGTGCCAGCAGTTTATGGGACAGGAGCTCCTATAATTCACCCCTCCACTTT. This sequence joins TRBV27 and TRBJ1-6; the match to TRBD1 covers 8 bases. CDR3 length: 17 residues. The germline V gene has CDR1 MNHEY and CDR2 SMNVEV (reference sequence). J gave up 0 bases and V 1 base, and 2 bases lay outside the gene matches.

V gene TRBV29-1 combines with J gene TRBJ2-7, with 8 bases that match TRBD1. Trimming took 4 bases from V and 5 from J; bases not matched to a gene: 10. The germline V gene encodes CDR1 SQVTM and CDR2 ANQGSEA. The CDR3 contains 14 residues. The CDR3 DNA is TGCAGCGTTGTTAGCGGACAGGGATGGGACGAGCAGTACTTC. It yields the protein CSVVSGQGWDEQYF.

The rearrangement joins TRBV27 to TRBJ1-1; the D is unclear. CDR1 MNHEY and CDR2 SMNVEV come from the germline V gene (reference sequence). The germline V and J ends were trimmed by 2 bases and 0 bases, with 10 bases remaining between them. The CDR3 is 15 residues long. CDR3 region: CASSLKALMNTEAFF. The DNA for the CDR3 is TGTGCCAGCAGTTTAAAAGCACTTATGAACACTGAAGCTTTCTTT.

V is TRBV6-1 and J is TRBJ1-5, with 9 bases identical to TRBD1. The V segment lost 4 bases and the J segment 3 bases; nucleotides outside the gene matches: 4. CDR1 and CDR2 (germline): MNHNS, SASEGT. The CDR3 length is 15 residues. This CDR3 reads CASSGGQGDNQPQHF. The DNA of the CDR3 is TGTGCCAGCAGTGGGGGACAGGGTGACAATCAGCCCCAGCATTTT.

This clone appeared a few times. The chain is built from TRBV5-1 and TRBJ1-3, with 9 bases that match TRBD1. The V segment lost 4 bases and the J segment 0 bases; nucleotides outside the gene matches: 2. The CDR3 is 15 residues long. From germline, CDR1 is SGHRS and CDR2 YFSETQ. The CDR3 spells CASSRDRASGNTIYF. As DNA, the CDR3 is TGCGCCAGCAGCCGGGACAGGGCCTCTGGAAACACCATATATTTT.

The chain links TRBV19 to TRBJ1-5; maybe TRBD1 (6 bases). Trimming removed 4 bases at V and 3 bases at J, with 10 bases between. The CDR3 runs 14 residues. CDR1 is LNHDA, CDR2 SQIVND, per germline (reference sequence). The CDR3: CASSKQGDNQPQHF. The CDR3 DNA is TGTGCCAGTAGTAAACAGGGAGACAATCAGCCCCAGCATTTT.

V usage is TRBV6-5 and J usage is TRBJ2-3; D is unresolved. V was pared by 6 bases and J by 1 base, with 11 bases between. Germline assignment: CDR1 MNHEY and CDR2 SVGAGI. This CDR3 has 14 amino acids. CDR3 sequence reads: CASSPRYRTDTQYF. The CDR3 nucleotides are TGTGCCAGCAGCCCCAGATACCGCACAGATACGCAGTATTTT.

A few counts support this clone. This chain links TRBV7-6 with TRBJ2-1, with TRBD2 matching over 12 bases. This CDR3 is built from 15 residues. V lost 1 base to trimming and J lost 8 bases; unmatched junction nucleotides: 3. Germline assignment: CDR1 SGHVS and CDR2 FNYEAQ. The CDR3 region has the DNA TGTGCCAGCAGCTTAGTACTAGCGGGGGGCTATGAGCAGTTCTTC. This sequence encodes CASSLVLAGGYEQFF.

V usage is TRBV7-2 and J usage is TRBJ2-7, with D unclear. Trimming took off 2 bases at V and 6 bases at J, with 5 bases between the two ends. This CDR3 contains 11 residues. Germline CDR1 SGHTA, CDR2 FQGNSA. The CDR3 region is CASSLRGEQYF. The CDR3, as DNA: TGTGCCAGCAGCTTAAGAGGCGAGCAGTACTTC.